The rows below give T cell receptor beta chains drawn from one sample of a study of identical twins. TCRdb re-called the 5' RACE reads with MiXCR, one entry per CDR3 protein. The sample records 400,000 to 500,000 distinct CDR3 sequences, around 20% being singletons. Source material: naive T cells sorted from blood. The source is a man between 50 and 59 years old in good health. CDR3s include the opening cysteine and the closing phenylalanine or tryptophan. D genes are given only for firm matches. Expanded clones get a size class; other rows say once, few or many, or leave the size out.

v_call: TRBV6-2/TRBV6-3
d_call: .
j_call: TRBJ2-2
clone_size: few
cdr3_aa: CASSYSWTGNTGELFF
cdr3_nt: TGTGCCAGCAGTTACTCGTGGACGGGAAACACCGGGGAGCTGTTTTTT

v_call: TRBV5-6
d_call: TRBD2
j_call: TRBJ2-1
clone_size: few
cdr3_aa: CASSSPTVLAGDRDEQFF
cdr3_nt: TGTGCCAGCAGCTCGCCCACCGTTCTAGCGGGAGATAGAGATGAGCAGTTCTTC

v_call: TRBV3-1
d_call: TRBD2
j_call: TRBJ2-3
clone_size: many
cdr3_aa: CASSLRDYLRTDTQYF
cdr3_nt: TGTGCCAGCAGCCTTCGGGACTACCTTAGGACAGATACGCAGTATTTT

v_call: TRBV11-1
d_call: .
j_call: TRBJ2-3
clone_size: many
cdr3_aa: CASSLYRGRDTVADTQYF
cdr3_nt: TGTGCCAGCAGCTTATATAGGGGCCGAGACACCGTCGCAGATACGCAGTATTTT

v_call: TRBV12-3/TRBV12-4
d_call: TRBD2
j_call: TRBJ2-7
clone_size: many
cdr3_aa: CASRAGGSGYEQYF
cdr3_nt: TGTGCCAGCAGGGCGGGCGGGAGTGGGTACGAGCAGTACTTC

v_call: TRBV12-3/TRBV12-4
d_call: .
j_call: TRBJ2-1
clone_size: many
cdr3_aa: CASGTYNEQFF
cdr3_nt: TGTGCCAGCGGCACCTACAATGAGCAGTTCTTC

v_call: TRBV6-1
d_call: TRBD2
j_call: TRBJ2-7
clone_size: few
cdr3_aa: CASRQTGTRGDEQYF
cdr3_nt: TGTGCCAGCAGGCAAACCGGGACTAGGGGGGACGAGCAGTACTTC

v_call: TRBV4-2
d_call: TRBD1
j_call: TRBJ1-3
clone_size: few
cdr3_aa: CASSQERTGGSGNTIYF
cdr3_nt: TGTGCCAGCAGCCAAGAGCGGACAGGGGGCTCTGGAAACACCATATATTTT

v_call: TRBV4-1
d_call: TRBD2
j_call: TRBJ2-5
clone_size: .
cdr3_aa: CASSQEGSGRQETQYF
cdr3_nt: TGCGCCAGCAGCCAAGAAGGTAGCGGGAGACAAGAGACCCAGTACTTC

v_call: TRBV4-2
d_call: TRBD2
j_call: TRBJ2-5
clone_size: .
cdr3_aa: CASSQAATSGAETGEETQYF
cdr3_nt: TGTGCCAGCAGCCAAGCAGCGACTAGCGGGGCCGAAACTGGAGAAGAGACCCAGTACTTC

v_call: TRBV12-3/TRBV12-4
d_call: .
j_call: TRBJ2-5
clone_size: .
cdr3_aa: CASSFDYQETQYF
cdr3_nt: TGTGCCAGCAGTTTTGACTACCAAGAGACCCAGTACTTC

v_call: TRBV15
d_call: .
j_call: TRBJ2-7
clone_size: .
cdr3_aa: CATSRVDYEQYF
cdr3_nt: TGTGCCACCAGCAGAGTTGACTACGAGCAGTACTTC

v_call: TRBV6-2/TRBV6-3
d_call: .
j_call: TRBJ2-2
clone_size: many
cdr3_aa: CASSSVAPGELFF
cdr3_nt: TGTGCCAGCAGTTCCGTAGCGCCCGGGGAGCTGTTTTTT

v_call: TRBV4-3
d_call: TRBD1
j_call: TRBJ2-5
clone_size: few
cdr3_aa: CASSRLTGGGGETQYF
cdr3_nt: TGCGCCAGCAGCCGCCTAACAGGGGGCGGGGGAGAGACCCAGTACTTC

v_call: TRBV9
d_call: TRBD1
j_call: TRBJ2-7
clone_size: few
cdr3_aa: CASSPDWLTQGEQYF
cdr3_nt: TGTGCCAGCAGCCCAGACTGGCTGACACAGGGGGAGCAGTACTTC

v_call: TRBV18
d_call: .
j_call: TRBJ2-3
clone_size: .
cdr3_aa: CASSPVIDTQYF
cdr3_nt: TGTGCCAGCTCACCGGTTATAGATACGCAGTATTTT

v_call: TRBV7-6
d_call: TRBD2
j_call: TRBJ2-3
clone_size: many
cdr3_aa: CASKRGGTDTQYF
cdr3_nt: TGTGCCAGCAAACGGGGGGGCACAGATACGCAGTATTTT

v_call: TRBV20-1
d_call: TRBD2
j_call: TRBJ2-3
clone_size: many
cdr3_aa: CSAATLAGSTDTQYF
cdr3_nt: TGCAGTGCCGCAACCCTAGCGGGTAGCACAGATACGCAGTATTTT

v_call: TRBV28
d_call: .
j_call: TRBJ1-2
clone_size: .
cdr3_aa: CASTQGHGSAGYTF
cdr3_nt: TGTGCCAGCACCCAGGGACACGGGAGTGCCGGCTACACCTTC

v_call: TRBV12-3/TRBV12-4
d_call: .
j_call: TRBJ2-5
clone_size: many
cdr3_aa: CASQEGGPSETQYF
cdr3_nt: TGTGCCAGCCAGGAGGGGGGGCCCAGTGAGACCCAGTACTTC

v_call: TRBV10-3
d_call: .
j_call: TRBJ2-5
clone_size: many
cdr3_aa: CAIRDQETQYF
cdr3_nt: TGTGCCATCAGGGATCAAGAGACCCAGTACTTC

v_call: TRBV20-1
d_call: TRBD1
j_call: TRBJ1-2
clone_size: .
cdr3_aa: CSARGQALGNYGYTF
cdr3_nt: TGCAGTGCCAGAGGACAGGCCCTGGGTAACTATGGCTACACCTTC

v_call: TRBV19
d_call: TRBD1
j_call: TRBJ1-1
clone_size: few
cdr3_aa: CASSVDRDTEAFF
cdr3_nt: TGTGCCAGTAGTGTCGACAGGGACACTGAAGCTTTCTTT

v_call: TRBV3-1
d_call: TRBD2
j_call: TRBJ2-7
clone_size: .
cdr3_aa: CASSAAGGSEQYF
cdr3_nt: TGTGCCAGCAGTGCCGCCGGCGGGAGCGAGCAGTACTTC

v_call: TRBV11-2
d_call: .
j_call: TRBJ1-1
clone_size: few
cdr3_aa: CASRSFGGTEAFF
cdr3_nt: TGTGCCAGCAGATCATTTGGGGGTACTGAAGCTTTCTTT

v_call: TRBV9
d_call: TRBD1
j_call: TRBJ2-7
clone_size: few
cdr3_aa: CASSVGEGTGMYEQYF
cdr3_nt: TGTGCCAGCAGCGTAGGAGAGGGGACAGGGATGTACGAGCAGTACTTC

v_call: TRBV2
d_call: TRBD1
j_call: TRBJ2-7
clone_size: .
cdr3_aa: CASSPRGQVGEQYF
cdr3_nt: TGTGCCAGCAGCCCCAGGGGACAGGTAGGGGAGCAGTACTTC

v_call: TRBV20-1
d_call: TRBD2
j_call: TRBJ2-1
clone_size: .
cdr3_aa: CSASRGVTYNEQFF
cdr3_nt: TGCAGTGCTTCTCGGGGGGTTACCTACAATGAGCAGTTCTTC